This T cell receptor (beta chain) was profiled in a study of OX40 agonist ivuxolimab in advanced cancers. Study-wide background: The study enrolled dose-escalation patients with hepatocellular carcinoma, melanoma, renal cell or head and neck cancer. Males comprised approximately 81% of the group, whose mean age was roughly 64 years (range roughly 20 to 85).

Libraries were prepared by immunoSEQ multiplex PCR; TCRdb keeps only in-frame clonotypes and omits some of them. The table has some 100,000 clones, approximately 90% seen once. Trimming shortened V by 1 base and J by 5 bases, and 11 bases separated the two germline ends. The CDR3 is 13 amino acids. CDR1 is SQVTM and CDR2 is ANQGSEA in the germline V gene. Prior autoimmune disease or systemic immunosuppression barred patients. This TCR was sampled from an adult with an advanced solid tumor such as melanoma, head and neck, liver or kidney cancer. The V and J genes are TRBV29-1 and TRBJ2-5, with D tentatively TRBD2 (6 bases). Sequencing used CD4+ or CD8+ T cells sorted from blood, obtained in a trial of the OX40 agonist ivuxolimab. The CDR3 reads CSVEVGGAETQYF. CDR3 in DNA: TGCAGCGTTGAAGTGGGAGGAGCGGAGACCCAGTACTTC.